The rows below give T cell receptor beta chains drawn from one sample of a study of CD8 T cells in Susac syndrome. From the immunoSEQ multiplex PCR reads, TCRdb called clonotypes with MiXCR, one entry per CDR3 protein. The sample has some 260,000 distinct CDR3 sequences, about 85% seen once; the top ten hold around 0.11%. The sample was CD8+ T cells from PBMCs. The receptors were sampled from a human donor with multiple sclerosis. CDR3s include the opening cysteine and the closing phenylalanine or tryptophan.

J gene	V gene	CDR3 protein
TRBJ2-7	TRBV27	CASSLGRDKDEQYF
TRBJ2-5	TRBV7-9	CASSWTEKETQYF
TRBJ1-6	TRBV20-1	CSARRQSYNSPLHF
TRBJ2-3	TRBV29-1	CSGWTSGRGWADTQYF
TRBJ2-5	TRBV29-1	CSVELRGAGTDQETQYF
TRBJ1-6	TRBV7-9	CASTSFGDPSLHF
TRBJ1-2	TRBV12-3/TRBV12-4	CASSFDSGNYGYTF
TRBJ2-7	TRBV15	CATSRDGRGYEQYF
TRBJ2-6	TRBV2	CASMGRWSSGANVLTF
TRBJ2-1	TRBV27	CASSLSRTGRLFF
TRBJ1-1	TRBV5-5	CASSRQTAMNTEAFF
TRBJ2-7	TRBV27	CASSLDAGVPEQYF
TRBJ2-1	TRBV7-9	CASSQGLAGARNNEQFF
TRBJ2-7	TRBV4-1	CASSQGAFNYEQYF
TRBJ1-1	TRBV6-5	CASSYSEGGLAFF
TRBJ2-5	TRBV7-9	CASSEGTGQETQYF
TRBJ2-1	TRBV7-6	CASSATHNEQFF
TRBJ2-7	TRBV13	CASSLSGVNEQYF
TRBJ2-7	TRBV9	CASSVAGARDEQYF
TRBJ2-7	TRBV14	CASSQWDGGPYEQYF
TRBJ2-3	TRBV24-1	CATSDPRTSGATSTDTQYF
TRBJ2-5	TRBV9	CASGPQETQYF
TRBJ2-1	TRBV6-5	CASSYSLGGSDEQFF
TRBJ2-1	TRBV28	CASSFSWTYNEQFF
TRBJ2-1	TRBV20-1	CSARDPERIIYNEQFF
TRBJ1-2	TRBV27	CASSPEDRANGRGYTF
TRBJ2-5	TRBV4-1	CASSQNSGNGETQYF
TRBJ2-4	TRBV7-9	CASSPPQAKNIQYF
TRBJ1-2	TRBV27	CASSSDQGRGYTF
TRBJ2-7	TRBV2	CASRRTLATEQYF
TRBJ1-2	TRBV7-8	CASSLAYEGEDYGYTF
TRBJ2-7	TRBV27	CASSYRLAGGPVDEQYF
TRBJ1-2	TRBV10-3	CAIGTENYGYTF
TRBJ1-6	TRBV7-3	CASSSRRGNLKCSPLHF
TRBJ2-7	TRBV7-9	CASSLDLGSSYEQYF